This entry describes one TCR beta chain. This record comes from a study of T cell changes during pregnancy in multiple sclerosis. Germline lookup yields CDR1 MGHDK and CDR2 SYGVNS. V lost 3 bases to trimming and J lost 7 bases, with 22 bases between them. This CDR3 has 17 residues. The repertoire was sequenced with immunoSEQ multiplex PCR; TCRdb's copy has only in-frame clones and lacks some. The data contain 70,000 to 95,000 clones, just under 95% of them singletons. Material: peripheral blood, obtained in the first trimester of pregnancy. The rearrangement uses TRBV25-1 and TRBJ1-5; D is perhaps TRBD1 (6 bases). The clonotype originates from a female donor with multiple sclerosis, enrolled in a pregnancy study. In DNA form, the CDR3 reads TGTGCCAGCAGTGAGACCTCCAACAGGGTAGCAGGACAGCCCCAGCATTTT. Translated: CASSETSNRVAGQPQHF.